Listed here are 30 T cell receptor beta chains from one sample, sequenced in a study of T cell changes during pregnancy in multiple sclerosis. Generated by immunoSEQ multiplex PCR, the TCRdb table keeps only in-frame clones and is missing some. The table has about 20,000 clones, more than 85% seen once. The source material was CD8+ T cells from peripheral blood mononuclear cells, sampled after pregnancy. All receptors derive from a female donor in good health, enrolled as a control in a pregnancy study.

This chain joins TRBV4-2 and TRBJ2-7, with 10 bases lining up with TRBD2. The CDR3 totals 15 residues. Germline assignment: CDR1 LGHNA and CDR2 YNFKEQ. J was trimmed by 4 bases and V by 1 base; bases with no gene match: 4. CDR3 coding DNA: TGTGCCAGCAGCCAAGCTCTAGCGGGAGAGTACGAGCAGTACTTC. Protein product: CASSQALAGEYEQYF.

This clone came up once. The chain couples TRBV19 to TRBJ1-4; unclear D gene. The CDR3 is 12 amino acids. Germline V CDR1 and CDR2: LNHDA, SQIVND (reference sequence). Trimming took 10 bases from V and 3 from J, leaving 9 bases between them. In DNA form, the CDR3 reads TGTGCCACGGGGTATTCTAATGAAAAACTGTTTTTT. Protein product: CATGYSNEKLFF.

The chain employs TRBV5-6 and TRBJ1-2; 10 bases agree with TRBD1. The CDR3 covers 14 residues. V was clipped by 2 bases and J by 7 bases; unmatched bases: 5. Germline loops: CDR1 SGHDT, CDR2 YYEEEE. The CDR3: CASSFGTGVGGYTF. The DNA of the CDR3 is TGTGCCAGCAGCTTCGGGACAGGGGTCGGTGGCTACACCTTC. Using reference TRBV5-6 and TRBJ1-2 for the parts outside the CDR3, the full variable domain is DAGVTQSPTHLIKTRGQQVTLRCSPKSGHDTVSWYQQALGQGPQFIFQYYEEEERQRGNFPDRFSGHQFPNYSSELNVNALLLGDSALYLCASSFGTGVGGYTFGSGTRLTVV.

This clone was recorded once. The V call is TRBV6-5, the J call TRBJ1-2; D gene ambiguous. The CDR3 covers 13 residues. V shed 0 bases and J shed 7 bases, with 9 bases lying between them. CDR1 MNHEY and CDR2 SVGAGI come from the germline V gene. CDR3 DNA: TGTGCCAGCAGTTACTCGACTGGATCTGGCTACACCTTC. This sequence encodes CASSYSTGSGYTF.

The chain couples TRBV7-2 to TRBJ2-5, with TRBD2 matching over 12 bases. CDR1 is SGHTA and CDR2 is FQGNSA in the germline V gene. The J segment lost 7 bases and the V segment lost 5 bases, leaving 8 bases of the junction unmatched. The CDR3 is 15 amino acids. CDR3 sequence: CASSPSSGGAVTQYF. The CDR3 nucleotides read TGTGCCAGCAGCCCTTCTAGCGGGGGGGCCGTGACCCAGTACTTC.

V usage is TRBV6-5 and J usage is TRBJ1-1, with D hard to call. Per the germline V gene, CDR1 is MNHEY and CDR2 is SVGAGI. The CDR3 is 12 residues long. With 6 bases removed from V and 4 bases from J, the gap between germline ends came to 9 bases. CDR3 sequence: CASSRRGTEAFF. The CDR3 DNA sequence: TGTGCCAGCAGCCGACGGGGCACTGAAGCTTTCTTT.

V usage is TRBV19 and J usage is TRBJ2-7; 9 positions agree with TRBD1. Germline values: CDR1 LNHDA, CDR2 SQIVND (reference sequence). This CDR3 contains 14 residues. The trim removed 4 bases at V and 6 bases at J, leaving 7 bases unmatched. CDR3 coding DNA: TGTGCCAGTAGTACCTCCGGGACAGGGATCGAGCAGTACTTC. Amino acid sequence: CASSTSGTGIEQYF.

V usage is TRBV9 and J usage is TRBJ2-7, with D maybe TRBD2 (5 bases). This CDR3 has 14 amino acids. Germline V gene sequence: CDR1 SGDLS, CDR2 YYNGEE. Trimming stripped 4 bases from V and 0 bases from J, with 11 bases between. The CDR3 loop reads CASSRERISYEQYF. The CDR3 coding sequence is TGTGCCAGCAGCAGAGAGCGGATCTCCTACGAGCAGTACTTC.

The rearrangement links TRBV29-1 to TRBJ2-1, with D perhaps matching TRBD1 (6 bases). Germline CDR1 and CDR2: SQVTM and ANQGSEA. The CDR3 is 14 residues long. V lost 6 bases and J lost 0, with 12 bases in between. CDR3: CSVVDRSSYNEQFF. The DNA for the CDR3 is TGCAGCGTAGTAGACAGGAGCTCCTACAATGAGCAGTTCTTC.

This chain connects TRBV27 to TRBJ1-2; weak D call: TRBD1 (5 bases). CDR3 length: 15 residues. V lost 7 bases to trimming and J lost 2 bases, with 17 bases between them. Germline V gene data show CDR1 as MNHEY and CDR2 as SMNVEV (reference sequence). The CDR3 nucleotides are TGTGCCAGCATGGGGATAGAGAAGGGGAACTATGGCTACACCTTC. Translating gives CASMGIEKGNYGYTF.

The rearrangement joins TRBV4-3 to TRBJ2-2; D ambiguous. V was clipped by 0 bases and J by 6 bases, with 5 bases between them. There are 13 residues in the CDR3. Germline V gives CDR1 LGHNA, CDR2 YSLEER. The DNA of the CDR3 is TGCGCCAGCAGCCAAGATCTTGCCGGGGAGCTGTTTTTT. Translation: CASSQDLAGELFF.

This sequence joins TRBV5-6 and TRBJ2-1, with D possibly TRBD2 on 5 matching bases. This CDR3 contains 16 residues. V was trimmed by 0 bases and J by 4 bases, leaving 14 bases between them. Germline V CDR1 and CDR2: SGHDT, YYEEEE. The CDR3 loop reads CASSLAWTSGYNEQFF. CDR3 nucleotides: TGTGCCAGCAGCTTGGCCTGGACTTCTGGATACAATGAGCAGTTCTTC.

The chain combines TRBV27 with TRBJ2-1; TRBD1 matches at 7 bases. This CDR3 comprises 17 residues. The germline V gene has CDR1 MNHEY and CDR2 SMNVEV (reference sequence). Unmatched junction bases numbered 7, after V lost 0 bases and J lost 2 bases. The DNA of the CDR3 is TGTGCCAGCAGTTTATCGATAGGGGACAGTCCCTACAATGAGCAGTTCTTC. Amino acids: CASSLSIGDSPYNEQFF.

The chain uses TRBV29-1 and TRBJ1-2; D ambiguous. The CDR3 consists of 12 residues. The V and J ends lost 1 base and 4 bases respectively, with 7 bases between them. The germline V gene encodes CDR1 SQVTM and CDR2 ANQGSEA. Here the CDR3 DNA reads TGCAGCGTTGAAGGGCTCGCCTATGGCTACACCTTC. Residues: CSVEGLAYGYTF.

This chain connects TRBV9 to TRBJ1-5; tentatively, D is TRBD1 (5 bases). The CDR3 runs 14 residues. The V gene's germline CDR1 is SGDLS and CDR2 YYNGEE. V was shortened by 2 bases and J by 1 base, with 7 bases between the two germline ends. The CDR3 reads CASSVGQSNQPQHF. The DNA for the CDR3 is TGTGCCAGCAGCGTCGGACAAAGCAATCAGCCCCAGCATTTT.

CDR3 residues: CASSLEPGAKNIQYF. The CDR3 nucleotides read TGTGCCAGCAGCTTAGAACCGGGGGCCAAAAACATTCAGTACTTC. V is TRBV13 and J is TRBJ2-4; a possible D gene is TRBD2 (5 bases). Trimming left V 1 base short and J 1 base short, with 8 bases between. CDR3 length: 15 residues. Germline lookup yields CDR1 PRHDT and CDR2 FYEKMQ (reference sequence).

V usage is TRBV25-1 and J usage is TRBJ1-4, with TRBD1 as a possible D gene (5 bases). Germline values: CDR1 MGHDK, CDR2 SYGVNS. This CDR3 contains 13 residues. V dropped 6 bases and J dropped 8 bases, with 13 bases sitting between them. The CDR3 sequence is CASSVRVGEKLFF. CDR3 bases: TGTGCCAGCAGCGTCAGGGTCGGGGAAAAACTGTTTTTT.

The chain links TRBV7-6 to TRBJ2-1, with 13 bases matching TRBD2. The CDR3 extends over 16 amino acids. V gave up 5 bases and J gave up 7 bases; unmatched junction bases: 8. Germline V CDR1 and CDR2: SGHVS, FNYEAQ. The CDR3 coding sequence is TGTGCCAGCAGCCCAACCGGGACTAGCGGGATGAATGAGCAGTTCTTC. This gives the protein CASSPTGTSGMNEQFF.

With regard to this clone: The junction departs from the called germline gene at one end, perhaps through a read error. Other nucleotide sequences in the sample specify the same CDR3. The V call is TRBV27, the J call TRBJ2-7, with TRBD2 matching over 11 bases. CDR1 and CDR2 (germline): MNHEY, SMNVEV (reference sequence). The length of the CDR3 is 13 residues. CDR3 bases: TGCGCCAGCAGTAATAGCGGGAGGGGCGAGCAGTACTTC. Translated: CASSNSGRGEQYF.

This clone was recorded only once. The chain joins TRBV27 to TRBJ2-1, with D tentatively TRBD2 (5 bases). The ends were cut back, 0 bases at V and 5 bases at J, with 8 bases in the middle. Germline assignment: CDR1 MNHEY and CDR2 SMNVEV (reference sequence). This CDR3 is 14 amino acids long. CDR3 region: CASSLSSGHNEQFF. CDR3 DNA sequence: TGTGCCAGCAGTTTATCCAGCGGCCACAATGAGCAGTTCTTC.

V and J are TRBV9 and TRBJ2-7; tentative D call: TRBD2 (5 bases). Trimming pared 4 bases from V and 7 bases from J, leaving 15 bases between. The CDR3 length is 13 residues. CDR1 SGDLS and CDR2 YYNGEE come from the germline V gene. CDR3 coding DNA: TGTGCCAGCAGCCCCTTGAGCGGTACAGAGCAGTACTTC. Protein: CASSPLSGTEQYF.

The chain is built from TRBV14 and TRBJ1-1; D is possibly TRBD1 (6 bases). Germline assignment: CDR1 SGHDN and CDR2 FVKESK. V lost 4 bases and J lost 6, with 15 bases in between. This CDR3 contains 14 residues. For the CDR3, the DNA is TGTGCCAGCAGCCCGGACAGAAAATTTTCTGAAGCTTTCTTT. This codes for CASSPDRKFSEAFF.

This clone came up a few times. The chain combines TRBV19 with TRBJ1-1, with D hard to call. The V end lost 1 base, the J end lost 6 bases, and 12 bases lay between the germline ends. The germline V gene has CDR1 LNHDA and CDR2 SQIVND (reference sequence). The CDR3 is made up of 14 amino acids. The CDR3 nucleotides are TGTGCCAGTAGTATAGTAGGGTTCGGGGCTGAAGCTTTCTTT. Amino acids: CASSIVGFGAEAFF.

This sequence joins TRBV11-2 and TRBJ1-1; weak D call: TRBD1 (5 bases). This CDR3 has 14 amino acids. Per the germline V gene, CDR1 is SGHAT and CDR2 is FQNNGV. The V end lost 6 bases, the J end lost 5 bases, and 16 bases lay between the germline ends. Here the CDR3 DNA reads TGTGCCAGCAGACCCGCCTGGGGGGAAACTGAAGCTTTCTTT. Translation gives CASRPAWGETEAFF. Variable domain in full (rest from reference TRBV11-2 and TRBJ1-1): EAGVAQSPRYKIIEKRQSVAFWCNPISGHATLYWYQQILGQGPKLLIQFQNNGVVDDSQLPKDRFSAERLKGVDSTLKIQPAKLEDSAVYLCASRPAWGETEAFFGQGTRLTVV.

The CDR3 coding sequence is TGTGCCAGCAGCCCCATCCTGGGACAGAACTATGGCTACACCTTC. Amino acids: CASSPILGQNYGYTF. The chain uses TRBV7-9 and TRBJ1-2, with 7 nucleotides matching TRBD1. The V gene's germline CDR1 is SEHNR and CDR2 FQNEAQ (reference sequence). The CDR3 extends over 15 amino acids. With 5 bases clipped from V and 2 bases from J, the junction kept 8 bases outside the gene matches.

The chain employs TRBV30 and TRBJ2-5; 11 nucleotides match TRBD2. With V trimmed by 4 bases and J by 5 bases, 12 bases remained unmatched. The CDR3 runs 16 residues. Per the germline V gene, CDR1 is GTSNPN and CDR2 is SVGIG (reference sequence). The CDR3 region is CAWTGVLAGGWETQYF. As DNA, the CDR3 is TGTGCCTGGACCGGCGTGCTAGCGGGAGGTTGGGAGACCCAGTACTTC.

The CDR3 protein is CASSYGLTSGDEQYF. CDR3 nucleotides: TGTGCCAGCAGTTACGGGCTGACGTCGGGGGACGAGCAGTACTTC. V and J are TRBV6-6 and TRBJ2-7; perhaps TRBD2 as D (6 bases). The length of the CDR3 is 15 residues. Germline loops: CDR1 MNHNY, CDR2 SVGAGI (reference sequence). V lost 2 bases to trimming and J lost 5 bases, with 16 bases between them.

This chain connects TRBV29-1 to TRBJ1-1, with 12 bases that match TRBD1. This CDR3 is 14 amino acids long. J gave up 4 bases and V 5 bases, and 5 bases lay outside the gene matches. Per germline, CDR1 SQVTM and CDR2 ANQGSEA. The CDR3, as DNA: TGCAGCGTTACCGGGACAGGGGGCTTCACTGAAGCTTTCTTT. This sequence encodes CSVTGTGGFTEAFF.

The chain carries TRBV25-1 and TRBJ1-1, with D perhaps TRBD1 (5 bases). Trimming stripped 6 bases from V and 7 bases from J, with 12 bases between. Per germline, CDR1 MGHDK and CDR2 SYGVNS. CDR3 length: 12 amino acids. The CDR3 DNA follows: TGTGCCAGCAGCGATGGGGGGTTTGAAGCTTTCTTT. Translating it yields CASSDGGFEAFF.

The CDR3 protein is CASSLEAAGGWDGYTF. The CDR3 bases are TGTGCCAGCAGCTTGGAAGCGGCAGGGGGCTGGGATGGCTACACCTTC. The chain couples TRBV5-6 to TRBJ1-2; 8 bases match TRBD1. Germline CDR1 and CDR2: SGHDT and YYEEEE. The CDR3 consists of 16 residues. J gave up 6 bases and V 0 bases, and 10 bases lay outside the gene matches.